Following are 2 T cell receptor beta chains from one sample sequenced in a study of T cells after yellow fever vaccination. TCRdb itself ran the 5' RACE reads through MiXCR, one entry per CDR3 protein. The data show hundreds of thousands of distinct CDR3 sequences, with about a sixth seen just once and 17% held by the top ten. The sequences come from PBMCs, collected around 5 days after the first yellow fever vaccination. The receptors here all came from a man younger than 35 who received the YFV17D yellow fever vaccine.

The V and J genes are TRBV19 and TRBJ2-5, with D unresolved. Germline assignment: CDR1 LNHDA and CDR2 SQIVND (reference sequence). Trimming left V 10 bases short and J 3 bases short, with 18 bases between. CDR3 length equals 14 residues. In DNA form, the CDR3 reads TGTGCCACCCGGTGGACCAGGTTTGAAGAGACCCAGTACTTC. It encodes CATRWTRFEETQYF.

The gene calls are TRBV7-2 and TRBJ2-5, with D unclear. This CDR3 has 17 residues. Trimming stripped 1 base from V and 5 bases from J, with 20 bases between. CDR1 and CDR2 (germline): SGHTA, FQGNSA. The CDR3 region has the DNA TGTGCCAGCAGCTTAGGGAATTGGCGCCAGATGGGGGAGACCCAGTACTTC. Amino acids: CASSLGNWRQMGETQYF. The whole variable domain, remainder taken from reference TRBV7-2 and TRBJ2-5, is GAGVSQSPSNKVTEKGKDVELRCDPISGHTALYWYRQSLGQGLEFLIYFQGNSAPDKSGLPSDRFSAERTGGSVSTLTIQRTQQEDSAVYLCASSLGNWRQMGETQYFGPGTRLLVL.